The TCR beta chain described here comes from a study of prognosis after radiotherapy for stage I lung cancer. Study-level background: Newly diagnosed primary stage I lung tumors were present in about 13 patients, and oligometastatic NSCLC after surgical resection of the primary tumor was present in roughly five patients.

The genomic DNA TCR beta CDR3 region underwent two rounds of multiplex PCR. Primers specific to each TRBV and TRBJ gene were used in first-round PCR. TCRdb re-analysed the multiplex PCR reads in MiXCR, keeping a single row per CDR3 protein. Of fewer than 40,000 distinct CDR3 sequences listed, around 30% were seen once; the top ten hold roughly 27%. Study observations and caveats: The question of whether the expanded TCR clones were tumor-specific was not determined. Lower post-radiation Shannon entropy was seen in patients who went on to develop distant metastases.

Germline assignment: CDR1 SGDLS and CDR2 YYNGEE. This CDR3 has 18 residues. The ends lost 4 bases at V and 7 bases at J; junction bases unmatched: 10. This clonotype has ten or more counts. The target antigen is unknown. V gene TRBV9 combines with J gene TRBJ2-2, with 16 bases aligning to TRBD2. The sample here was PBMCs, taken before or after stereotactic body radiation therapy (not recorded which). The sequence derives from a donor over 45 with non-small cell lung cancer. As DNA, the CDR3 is TGTGCCAGCAGCAAAGCCGGGACTAGCGGGGGGGCGGGCGGGGAGCTGTTTTTT. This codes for CASSKAGTSGGAGGELFF.